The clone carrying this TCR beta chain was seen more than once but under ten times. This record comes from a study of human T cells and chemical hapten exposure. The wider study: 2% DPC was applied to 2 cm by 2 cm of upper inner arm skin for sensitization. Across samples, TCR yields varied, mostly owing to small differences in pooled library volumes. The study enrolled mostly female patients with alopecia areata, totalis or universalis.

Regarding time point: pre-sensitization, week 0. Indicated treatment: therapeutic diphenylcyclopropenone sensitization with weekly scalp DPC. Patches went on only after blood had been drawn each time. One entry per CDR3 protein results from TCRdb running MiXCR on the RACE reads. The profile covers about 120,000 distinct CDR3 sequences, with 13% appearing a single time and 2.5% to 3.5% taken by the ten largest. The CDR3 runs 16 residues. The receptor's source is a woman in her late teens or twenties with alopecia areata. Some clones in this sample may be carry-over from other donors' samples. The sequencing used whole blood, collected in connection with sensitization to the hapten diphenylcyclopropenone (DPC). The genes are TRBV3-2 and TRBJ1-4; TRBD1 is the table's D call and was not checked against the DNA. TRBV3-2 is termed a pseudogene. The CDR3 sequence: CASSQDRGATNEKLFF. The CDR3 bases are TGTGCCAGCAGCCAAGATCGGGGGGCAACTAATGAAAAACTGTTTTTT.